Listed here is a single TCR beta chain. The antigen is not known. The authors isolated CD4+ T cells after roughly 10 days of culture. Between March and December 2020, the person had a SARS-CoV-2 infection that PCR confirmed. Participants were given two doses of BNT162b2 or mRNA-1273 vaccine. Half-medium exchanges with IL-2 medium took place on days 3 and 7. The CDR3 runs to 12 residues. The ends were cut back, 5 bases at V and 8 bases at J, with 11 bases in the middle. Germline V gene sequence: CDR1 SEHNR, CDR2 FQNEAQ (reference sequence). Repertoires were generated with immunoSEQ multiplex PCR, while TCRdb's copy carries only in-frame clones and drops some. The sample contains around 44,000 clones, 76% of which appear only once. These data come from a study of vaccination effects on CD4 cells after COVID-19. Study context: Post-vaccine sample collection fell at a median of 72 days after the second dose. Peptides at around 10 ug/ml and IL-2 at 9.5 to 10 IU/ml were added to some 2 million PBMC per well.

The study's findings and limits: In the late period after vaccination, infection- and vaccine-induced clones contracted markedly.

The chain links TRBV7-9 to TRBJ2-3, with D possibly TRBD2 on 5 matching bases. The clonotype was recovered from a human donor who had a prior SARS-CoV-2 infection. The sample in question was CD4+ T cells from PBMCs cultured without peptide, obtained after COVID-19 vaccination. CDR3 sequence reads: CASSMSSGTQYF. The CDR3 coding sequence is TGTGCCAGCAGCATGAGCAGCGGTACGCAGTATTTT.